This TCR beta chain was sequenced in a study of shared clonotypes between healthy human individuals. Study-level points and caveats: Clonotype sharing among donors likely depends on sequencing depth.

A remark on this clone: Antigen unknown.

Method: immunoSEQ multiplex PCR; TCRdb's copy keeps in-frame clones and lacks some. The repertoire consists of some 530,000 clones, with 65% to 85% occurring once and the leading ten covering 12%. V dropped 5 bases and J dropped 1; count of bases not matched to a gene: 7. Germline-derived CDR1 and CDR2 are MNHEY and SMNVEV (reference sequence). The CDR3 is 16 amino acids. The chain couples TRBV27 to TRBJ2-1, with 8 bases matching TRBD2. The sequenced sample was PBMCs. This clonotype was obtained from a middle-aged woman in good health. Some clones in this sample may be carry-over from other donors' samples. CDR3 amino acids: CASSTYVAGSYNEQFF. The CDR3 bases are TGTGCCAGCAGTACTTATGTAGCGGGATCCTACAATGAGCAGTTCTTC.